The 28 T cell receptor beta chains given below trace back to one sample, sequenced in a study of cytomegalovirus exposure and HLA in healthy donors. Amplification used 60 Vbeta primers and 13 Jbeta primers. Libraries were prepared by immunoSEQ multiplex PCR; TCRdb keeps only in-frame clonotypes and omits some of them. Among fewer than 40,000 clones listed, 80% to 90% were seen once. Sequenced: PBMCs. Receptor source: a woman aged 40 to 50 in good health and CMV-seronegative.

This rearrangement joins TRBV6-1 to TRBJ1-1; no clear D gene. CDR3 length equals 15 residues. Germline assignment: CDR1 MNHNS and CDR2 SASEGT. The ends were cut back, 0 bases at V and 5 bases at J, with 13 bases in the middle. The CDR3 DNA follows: TGTGCCAGCAGTGAAGCCCCTAGGGCGGGAACTGAAGCTTTCTTT. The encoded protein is CASSEAPRAGTEAFF.

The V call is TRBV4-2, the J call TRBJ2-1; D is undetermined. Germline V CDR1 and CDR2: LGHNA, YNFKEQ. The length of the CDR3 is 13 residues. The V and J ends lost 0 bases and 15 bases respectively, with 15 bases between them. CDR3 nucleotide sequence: TGTGCCAGCAGCCAAGACTCCGATCGAGTGCGGTTCTTC. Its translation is CASSQDSDRVRFF.

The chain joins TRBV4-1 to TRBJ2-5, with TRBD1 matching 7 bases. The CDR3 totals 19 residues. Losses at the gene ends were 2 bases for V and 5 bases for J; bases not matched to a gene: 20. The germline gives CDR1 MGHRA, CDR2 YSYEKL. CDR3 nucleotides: TGCGCCAGCAGCCAACTGAGACAGGGCAAGACCCCGCCTGGGGAGACCCAGTACTTC. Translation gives CASSQLRQGKTPPGETQYF.

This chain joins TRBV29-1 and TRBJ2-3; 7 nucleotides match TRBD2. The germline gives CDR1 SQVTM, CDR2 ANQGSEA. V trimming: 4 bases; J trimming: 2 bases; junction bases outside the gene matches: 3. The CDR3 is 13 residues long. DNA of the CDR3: TGCAGCGTTGGGGGGGGGATCACAGATACGCAGTATTTT. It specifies CSVGGGITDTQYF.

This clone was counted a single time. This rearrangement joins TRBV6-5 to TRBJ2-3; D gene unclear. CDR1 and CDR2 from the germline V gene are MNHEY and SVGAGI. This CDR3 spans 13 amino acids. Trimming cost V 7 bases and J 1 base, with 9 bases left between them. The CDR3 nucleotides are TGTGCCAGCACCTTAACGGGCACAGATACGCAGTATTTT. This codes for CASTLTGTDTQYF.

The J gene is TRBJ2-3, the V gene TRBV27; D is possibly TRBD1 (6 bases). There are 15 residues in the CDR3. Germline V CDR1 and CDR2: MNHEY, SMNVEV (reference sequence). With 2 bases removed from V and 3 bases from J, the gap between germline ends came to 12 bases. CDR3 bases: TGTGCCAGCAGTTTAGGGTCCAGGGGAACAGATACGCAGTATTTT. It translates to CASSLGSRGTDTQYF.

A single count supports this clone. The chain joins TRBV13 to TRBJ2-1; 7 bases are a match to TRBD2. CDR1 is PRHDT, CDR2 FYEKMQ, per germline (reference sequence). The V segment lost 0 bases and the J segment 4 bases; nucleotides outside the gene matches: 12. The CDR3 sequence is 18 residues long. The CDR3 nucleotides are TGTGCCAGCAGCTTAGGCTGGTTAGCGGGTACAAATTACAATGAGCAGTTCTTC. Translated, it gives CASSLGWLAGTNYNEQFF.

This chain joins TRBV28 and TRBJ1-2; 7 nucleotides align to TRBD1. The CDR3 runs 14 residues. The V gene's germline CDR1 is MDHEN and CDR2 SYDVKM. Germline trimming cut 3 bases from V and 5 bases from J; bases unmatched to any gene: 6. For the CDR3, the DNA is TGTGCCAGCAGTTTTCAAGGGGACAGTTATGGCTACACCTTC. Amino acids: CASSFQGDSYGYTF.

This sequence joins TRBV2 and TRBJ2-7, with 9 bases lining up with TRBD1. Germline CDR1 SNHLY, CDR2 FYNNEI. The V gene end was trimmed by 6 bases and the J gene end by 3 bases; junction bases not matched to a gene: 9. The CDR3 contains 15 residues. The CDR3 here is CASRALPGQGYEQYF. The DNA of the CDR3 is TGTGCCAGCAGGGCCCTACCGGGACAGGGCTACGAGCAGTACTTC.

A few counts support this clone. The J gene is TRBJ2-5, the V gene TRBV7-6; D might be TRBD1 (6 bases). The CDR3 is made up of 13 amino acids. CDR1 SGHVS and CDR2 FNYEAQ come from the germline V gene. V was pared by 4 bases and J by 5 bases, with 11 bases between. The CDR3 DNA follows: TGTGCCAGCAGCTCACAGGGTGGGGAGACCCAGTACTTC. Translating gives CASSSQGGETQYF.

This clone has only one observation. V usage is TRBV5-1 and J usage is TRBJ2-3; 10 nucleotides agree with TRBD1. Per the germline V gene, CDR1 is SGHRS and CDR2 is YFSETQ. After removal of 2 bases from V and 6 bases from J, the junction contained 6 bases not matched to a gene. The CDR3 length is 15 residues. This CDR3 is CASSLGTGASDTQYF. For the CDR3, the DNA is TGCGCCAGCAGCTTAGGGACAGGGGCTTCTGATACGCAGTATTTT.

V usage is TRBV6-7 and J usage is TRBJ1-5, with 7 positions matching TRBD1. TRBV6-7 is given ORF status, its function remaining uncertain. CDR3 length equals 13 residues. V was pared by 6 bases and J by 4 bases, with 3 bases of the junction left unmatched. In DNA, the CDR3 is TGTGCCAGCAGCTCACAGGGGAATCAGCCCCAGCATTTT. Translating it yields CASSSQGNQPQHF.

The CDR3 region is CASSFTGATNSPLHF. The CDR3 coding sequence is TGTGCCAGCAGCTTTACAGGGGCGACTAATTCACCCCTCCACTTT. This sequence joins TRBV7-3 and TRBJ1-6; 7 nucleotides line up with TRBD1. J lost 6 bases, V lost 3 bases, and 5 bases had no gene match. The CDR3 extends over 15 amino acids. The germline CDR1 and CDR2 sequences are SGHTA and FQGTGA. Using reference TRBV7-3 and TRBJ1-6 for the parts outside the CDR3, the full variable domain is GAGVSQTPSNKVTEKGKYVELRCDPISGHTALYWYRQSLGQGPEFLIYFQGTGAADDSGLPNDRFFAVRPEGSVSTLKIQRTERGDSAVYLCASSFTGATNSPLHFGNGTRLTVT.

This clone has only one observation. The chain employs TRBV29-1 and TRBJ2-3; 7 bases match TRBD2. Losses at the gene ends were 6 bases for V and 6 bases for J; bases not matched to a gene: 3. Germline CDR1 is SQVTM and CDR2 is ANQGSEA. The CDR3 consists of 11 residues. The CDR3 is CSVMGGDTQYF. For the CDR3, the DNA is TGCAGCGTGATGGGGGGGGATACGCAGTATTTT.

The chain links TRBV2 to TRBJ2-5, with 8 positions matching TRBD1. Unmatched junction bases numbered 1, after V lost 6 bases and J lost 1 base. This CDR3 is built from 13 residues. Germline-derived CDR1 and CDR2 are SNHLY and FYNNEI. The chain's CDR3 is CASSGQGQETQYF. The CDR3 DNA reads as TGTGCCAGCAGCGGACAGGGCCAAGAGACCCAGTACTTC.

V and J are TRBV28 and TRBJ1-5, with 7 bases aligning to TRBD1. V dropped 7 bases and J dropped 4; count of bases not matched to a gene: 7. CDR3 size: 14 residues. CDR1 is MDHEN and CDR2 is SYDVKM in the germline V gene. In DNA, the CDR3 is TGTGCCAGCAAGGGGGCAATCCCAAATCAGCCCCAGCATTTT. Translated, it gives CASKGAIPNQPQHF.

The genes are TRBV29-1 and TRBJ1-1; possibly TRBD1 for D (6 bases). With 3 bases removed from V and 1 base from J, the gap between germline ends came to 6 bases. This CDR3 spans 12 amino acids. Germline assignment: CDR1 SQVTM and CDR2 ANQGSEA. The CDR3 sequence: CSVDRGNTEAFF. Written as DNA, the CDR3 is TGCAGCGTTGACAGGGGGAACACTGAAGCTTTCTTT.

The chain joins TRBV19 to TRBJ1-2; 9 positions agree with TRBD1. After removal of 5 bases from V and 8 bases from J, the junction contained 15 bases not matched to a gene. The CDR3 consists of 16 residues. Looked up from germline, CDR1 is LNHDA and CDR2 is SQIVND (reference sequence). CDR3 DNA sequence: TGTGCCAGTAGTCCTCGTCGGACAGGGGCCGCGGTGGGCTACACCTTC. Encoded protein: CASSPRRTGAAVGYTF.

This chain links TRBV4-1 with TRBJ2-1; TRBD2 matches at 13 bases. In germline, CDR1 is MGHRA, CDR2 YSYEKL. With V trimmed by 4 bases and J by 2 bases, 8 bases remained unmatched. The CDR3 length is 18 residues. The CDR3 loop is CASSPGILAGGPYNEQFF. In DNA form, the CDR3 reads TGCGCCAGCAGCCCAGGGATACTAGCGGGGGGGCCCTACAATGAGCAGTTCTTC.

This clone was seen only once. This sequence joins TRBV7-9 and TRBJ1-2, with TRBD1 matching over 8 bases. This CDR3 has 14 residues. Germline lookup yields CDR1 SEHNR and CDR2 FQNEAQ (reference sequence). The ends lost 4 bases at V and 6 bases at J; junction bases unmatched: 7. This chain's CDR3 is CASSSLDRVNGYTF. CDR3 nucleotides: TGTGCCAGCAGCTCTTTGGACAGGGTAAATGGCTACACCTTC.

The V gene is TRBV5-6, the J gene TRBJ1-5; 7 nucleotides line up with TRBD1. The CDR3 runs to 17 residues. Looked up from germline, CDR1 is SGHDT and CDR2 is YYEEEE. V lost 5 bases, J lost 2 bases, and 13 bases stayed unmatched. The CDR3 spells CASRKWYGTVGNQPQHF. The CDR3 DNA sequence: TGTGCCAGCAGGAAATGGTACGGGACAGTCGGCAATCAGCCCCAGCATTTT.

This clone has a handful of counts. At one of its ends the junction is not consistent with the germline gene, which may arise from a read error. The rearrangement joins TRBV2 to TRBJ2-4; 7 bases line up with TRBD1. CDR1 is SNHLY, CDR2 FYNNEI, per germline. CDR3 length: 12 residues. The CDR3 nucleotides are TGTGCCAGCAGGGAAGGGGGCAACATTCAGTACTTC. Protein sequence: CASREGGNIQYF.

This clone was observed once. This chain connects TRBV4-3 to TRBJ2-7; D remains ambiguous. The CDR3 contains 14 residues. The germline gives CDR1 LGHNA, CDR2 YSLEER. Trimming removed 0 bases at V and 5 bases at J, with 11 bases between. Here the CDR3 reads CASSQDSLSDEQYF. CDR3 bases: TGCGCCAGCAGCCAAGATAGTCTATCCGACGAGCAGTACTTC.

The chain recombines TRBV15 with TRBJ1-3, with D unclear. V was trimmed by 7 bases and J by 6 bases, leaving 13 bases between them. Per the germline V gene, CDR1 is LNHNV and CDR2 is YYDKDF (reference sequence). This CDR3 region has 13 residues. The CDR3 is CATNRGGENTIYF. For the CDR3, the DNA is TGTGCCACCAACCGGGGTGGAGAAAACACCATATATTTT.

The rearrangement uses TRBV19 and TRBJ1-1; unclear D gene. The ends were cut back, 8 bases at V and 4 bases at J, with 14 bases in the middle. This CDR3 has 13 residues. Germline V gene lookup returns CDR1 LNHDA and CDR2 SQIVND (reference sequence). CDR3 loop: CASVGSVITEAFF. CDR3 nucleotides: TGTGCCAGTGTCGGGTCGGTTATCACTGAAGCTTTCTTT.

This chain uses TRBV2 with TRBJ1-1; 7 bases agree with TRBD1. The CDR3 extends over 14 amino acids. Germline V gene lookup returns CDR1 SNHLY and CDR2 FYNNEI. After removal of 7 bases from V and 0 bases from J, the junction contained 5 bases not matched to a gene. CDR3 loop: CASMMDRMNTEAFF. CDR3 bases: TGTGCCAGCATGATGGACAGGATGAACACTGAAGCTTTCTTT.

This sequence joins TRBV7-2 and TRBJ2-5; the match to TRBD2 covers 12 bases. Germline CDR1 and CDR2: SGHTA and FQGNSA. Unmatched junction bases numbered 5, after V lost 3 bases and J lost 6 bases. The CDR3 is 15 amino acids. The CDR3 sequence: CASSFRLAGDKTQYF. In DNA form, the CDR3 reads TGTGCCAGCAGCTTTCGACTAGCGGGGGATAAGACCCAGTACTTC.

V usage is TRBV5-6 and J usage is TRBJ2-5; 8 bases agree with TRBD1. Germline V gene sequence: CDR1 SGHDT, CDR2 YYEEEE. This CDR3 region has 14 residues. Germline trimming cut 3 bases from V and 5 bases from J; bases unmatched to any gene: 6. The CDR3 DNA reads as TGTGCCAGCAGCTCCGGACAGGGTGGTGAGACCCAGTACTTC. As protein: CASSSGQGGETQYF.